Listed below are T cell receptor beta chains from one sample, sequenced in a study of blood T cell repertoires in COVID-19. TCRdb's copy holds only in-frame clones and misses some; the assay was immunoSEQ multiplex PCR. Altogether around 99,000 clones are present, roughly 84% being singletons, with the ten largest covering roughly 8.2%. The sequencing input was peripheral blood. The receptors were gathered from a woman of 80 years or more with active or convalescent COVID-19. Both conserved end residues are part of each CDR3. The D gene is left open where the match is weak. Some rows mark clone size as missing; the rest say once, few, many or name a class of expanded clone.

TRBV9	TRBD1	TRBJ2-2	.	CASSVRQGANTGELFF	TGTGCCAGCAGCGTGAGACAGGGGGCGAACACCGGGGAGCTGTTTTTT
TRBV7-2	.	TRBJ2-7	.	CASSPYGVAASYEQYF	TGTGCCAGCAGCCCCTATGGAGTAGCGGCATCCTACGAGCAGTACTTC
TRBV4-1	TRBD2	TRBJ2-1	.	CASSQDPASGGNNEQFF	TGCGCCAGCAGCCAAGACCCAGCTAGCGGGGGAAACAATGAGCAGTTCTTC
TRBV28	TRBD2	TRBJ2-4	.	CASSLPGLATAKNIQYF	TGTGCCAGCAGTTTACCCGGACTAGCGACAGCCAAAAACATTCAGTACTTC
TRBV5-1	TRBD1	TRBJ2-7	.	CASSLAPGQATYEQYF	TGCGCCAGCAGCTTGGCCCCGGGACAGGCCACCTACGAGCAGTACTTC
TRBV28	TRBD1	TRBJ1-2	.	CASSGQGVYGYTF	TGTGCCAGCAGCGGACAGGGGGTCTATGGCTACACCTTC
TRBV2	TRBD1	TRBJ1-1	few	CASSEWTGLAFF	TGTGCCAGCAGTGAATGGACAGGGTTAGCTTTCTTT
TRBV9	.	TRBJ2-7	.	CASSPSQGDWQYF	TGTGCCAGCAGCCCTTCGCAAGGGGATTGGCAGTACTTC
TRBV28	.	TRBJ1-3	.	CASSPTGYFSGNTIYF	TGTGCCAGCAGTCCAACAGGGTACTTCTCTGGAAACACCATATATTTT
TRBV28	.	TRBJ2-2	.	CASSKYKNTGELFF	TGTGCCAGCAGTAAATACAAGAACACCGGGGAGCTGTTTTTT
TRBV5-1	.	TRBJ2-7	once	CASSLGQAVTYEQYF	TGCGCCAGCAGCTTGGGGCAGGCCGTGACCTACGAGCAGTACTTC
TRBV6-4	.	TRBJ2-7	few	CASSRDWTGEQYF	TGTGCCAGCAGTAGGGACTGGACGGGGGAGCAGTACTTC
TRBV5-8	.	TRBJ1-1	.	CASSLGMDTEAFF	TGTGCCAGCAGCCTTGGCATGGACACTGAAGCTTTCTTT
TRBV9	.	TRBJ2-1	.	CASSDSVLSYNEQFF	TGTGCCAGCAGCGATAGCGTCCTCTCCTACAATGAGCAGTTCTTC
TRBV11-3	.	TRBJ1-1	once	CASSLGGQRKAFF	TGTGCCAGCAGCTTAGGCGGACAGAGGAAAGCTTTCTTT
TRBV18	.	TRBJ1-3	once	CASSGTSTGNTIYF	TGTGCCAGCTCGGGGACAAGTACTGGAAACACCATATATTTT
TRBV7-2	TRBD2	TRBJ2-1	.	CASSPRGGRAGNEQFF	TGTGCCAGCAGCCCGCGCGGCGGGAGGGCCGGAAATGAGCAGTTCTTC
TRBV30	.	TRBJ1-5	.	CAWSGGGLNNQPQHF	TGTGCCTGGAGTGGAGGAGGGTTAAACAATCAGCCCCAGCATTTT
TRBV7-2	TRBD2	TRBJ2-1	once	CASSPLGLAGEDEQFF	TGTGCCAGCAGCCCTTTGGGGCTAGCGGGAGAAGATGAGCAGTTCTTC
TRBV14	.	TRBJ2-7	.	CASSLGRKYYEQYF	TGTGCCAGCAGCCTAGGGAGGAAATACTACGAGCAGTACTTC
TRBV28	.	TRBJ2-2	.	CASSPGRGRTTGELFF	TGTGCCAGCAGCCCGGGGAGGGGGAGGACCACCGGGGAGCTGTTTTTT
TRBV11-2	.	TRBJ2-1	.	CASKTHSGSSYNEQFF	TGTGCCAGCAAAACTCACTCGGGTAGCTCCTACAATGAGCAGTTCTTC
TRBV5-1	TRBD1	TRBJ1-1	few	CASSWTDDRVVKAFF	TGCGCCAGCAGCTGGACGGATGACAGGGTGGTCAAAGCTTTCTTT
TRBV3-1/TRBV3-2	.	TRBJ1-1	.	CASSQLGGMNTEAFF	TGTGCCAGCAGCCAACTCGGAGGTATGAACACTGAAGCTTTCTTT
TRBV7-7	TRBD2	TRBJ2-5	.	CASSLGGTSGRETQYF	TGTGCTAGCAGCTTAGGAGGGACTAGCGGGAGAGAGACCCAGTACTTC
TRBV2	TRBD2	TRBJ2-2	.	CASSLAGGFGLTGELFF	TGTGCCAGCAGTTTAGCGGGAGGGTTTGGGTTGACCGGGGAGCTGTTTTTT
TRBV11-2	TRBD2	TRBJ2-3	.	CASSQAGRILVDTQYF	TGTGCCAGCAGCCAAGCGGGACGGATTTTGGTGGATACGCAGTATTTT
TRBV12-3/TRBV12-4	.	TRBJ2-7	.	CASSPTSYEQYF	TGTGCCAGCAGTCCAACATCCTACGAGCAGTACTTC
TRBV7-6	TRBD1	TRBJ1-1	.	CASSSGQPNTEAFF	TGTGCCAGCAGCTCGGGACAGCCAAACACTGAAGCTTTCTTT
TRBV7-9	.	TRBJ2-3	.	CASSLKGAPSTDTQYF	TGTGCCAGCAGCTTAAAAGGAGCGCCAAGCACAGATACGCAGTATTTT
TRBV5-1	.	TRBJ1-4	.	CASKFGTGYNEKLFF	TGCGCCAGCAAATTTGGAACAGGGTATAATGAAAAACTGTTTTTT
TRBV19	TRBD1	TRBJ2-4	.	CASSIGTGRIESRENIQYF	TGTGCCAGTAGTATCGGGACAGGGCGTATTGAGTCCCGGGAAAACATTCAGTACTTC
TRBV6-5	TRBD1	TRBJ2-7	.	CASSSPDRGYYEQYF	TGTGCCAGCAGTTCGCCGGACAGGGGATACTACGAGCAGTACTTC
TRBV7-3	TRBD1	TRBJ2-7	.	CASSPGQAKNEQYF	TGTGCCAGCAGCCCAGGACAGGCAAAAAACGAGCAGTACTTC
TRBV9	.	TRBJ2-7	.	CASSSTPRGGTYEQYF	TGTGCCAGCAGCTCCACCCCGAGGGGGGGCACTTACGAGCAGTACTTC
TRBV6-5	TRBD1	TRBJ1-4	.	CASRTGTAINEKLFF	TGTGCCAGCAGGACCGGGACAGCGATTAATGAAAAACTGTTTTTT
TRBV5-1	TRBD1	TRBJ2-3	.	CASRGQAGATDTQYF	TGCGCCAGCCGAGGACAGGCAGGGGCGACAGATACGCAGTATTTT
TRBV10-2	.	TRBJ2-7	once	CASSETYGVTYEQYF	TGCGCCAGCAGTGAGACTTACGGGGTCACCTACGAGCAGTACTTC
TRBV5-4	TRBD2	TRBJ2-3	.	CASSGLASDTQYF	TGTGCCAGCAGTGGACTAGCGAGTGATACGCAGTATTTT
TRBV9	.	TRBJ1-1	medium-sized	CASSVLREMNTEAFF	TGTGCCAGCAGCGTATTGAGAGAGATGAACACTGAAGCTTTCTTT
TRBV28	.	TRBJ1-2	once	CASSLQGSYGYTF	TGTGCCAGCAGTCTGCAGGGCAGCTATGGCTACACCTTC
TRBV5-6	TRBD2	TRBJ2-7	.	CASSAGTRPYEQYF	TGTGCCAGCAGCGCCGGGACTAGGCCCTACGAGCAGTACTTC
TRBV11-3	TRBD2	TRBJ2-2	.	CASSRKAGARTGELFF	TGTGCCAGCAGTCGCAAGGCGGGAGCAAGGACCGGGGAGCTGTTTTTT
TRBV5-1	TRBD2	TRBJ2-5	.	CASSLGTTDLRTQYF	TGCGCCAGCAGCCTCGGGACTACCGACCTCAGGACCCAGTACTTC
TRBV7-9	.	TRBJ2-3	.	CASSPRGDTQYF	TGTGCCAGCAGCCCCAGGGGAGATACGCAGTATTTT
TRBV2	.	TRBJ1-6	once	CASSGGSWNSPLHF	TGTGCCTCGAGCGGGGGCAGTTGGAATTCACCCCTCCACTTT
TRBV28	.	TRBJ2-5	.	CASSYPGDPQETQYF	TGTGCCAGCAGTTACCCTGGAGATCCCCAAGAGACCCAGTACTTC
TRBV15	TRBD1	TRBJ1-1	few	CATSRVAQGVQFGAFF	TGTGCCACCAGCAGAGTTGCGCAGGGGGTTCAATTTGGAGCTTTCTTT
TRBV9	.	TRBJ2-1	once	CASSVLGGPYNEQFF	TGTGCCAGCAGCGTATTAGGGGGACCATACAATGAGCAGTTCTTC
TRBV19	TRBD1	TRBJ2-1	.	CASSKADRAWDNEQFF	TGTGCCAGTAGTAAAGCGGACAGGGCTTGGGACAATGAGCAGTTCTTC
TRBV14	TRBD1	TRBJ1-4	.	CASSHRQGVTNEKLFF	TGTGCCAGCAGCCATCGACAGGGGGTAACTAATGAAAAACTGTTTTTT
TRBV27	.	TRBJ2-2	.	CASSLFRTNTGELFF	TGTGCCAGCAGTTTATTTAGAACCAACACCGGGGAGCTGTTTTTT
TRBV7-6	TRBD1	TRBJ1-1	.	CASSPRQGSNTEAFF	TGTGCCAGCAGCCCAAGACAGGGGAGCAACACTGAAGCTTTCTTT
TRBV9	.	TRBJ2-1	.	CASSSRDYNEQFF	TGTGCCAGCAGCTCCCGGGACTACAATGAGCAGTTCTTC